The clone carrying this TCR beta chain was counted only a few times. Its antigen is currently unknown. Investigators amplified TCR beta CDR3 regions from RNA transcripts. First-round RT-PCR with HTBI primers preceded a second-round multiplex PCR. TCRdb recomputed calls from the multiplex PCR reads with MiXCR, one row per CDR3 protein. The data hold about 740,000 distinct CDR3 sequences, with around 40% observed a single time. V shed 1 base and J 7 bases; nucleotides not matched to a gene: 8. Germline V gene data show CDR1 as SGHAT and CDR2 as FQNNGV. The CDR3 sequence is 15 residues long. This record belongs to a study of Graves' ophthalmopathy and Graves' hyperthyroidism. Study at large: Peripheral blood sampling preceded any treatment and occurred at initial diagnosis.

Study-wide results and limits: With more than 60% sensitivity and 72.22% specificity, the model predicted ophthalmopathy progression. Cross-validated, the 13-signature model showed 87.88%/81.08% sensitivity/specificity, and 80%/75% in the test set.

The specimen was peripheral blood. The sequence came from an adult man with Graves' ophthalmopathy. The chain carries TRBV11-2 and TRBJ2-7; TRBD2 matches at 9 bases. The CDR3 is CASSLAQRGVWEQYF. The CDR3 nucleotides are TGTGCCAGCAGCTTAGCCCAGCGGGGGGTATGGGAGCAGTACTTC.